The rows below give T cell receptor beta chains drawn from one sample of a study of shared clonotypes between healthy human individuals. Here immunoSEQ multiplex PCR was the method, and the copy in TCRdb shows in-frame clones only, minus some. The sample has more than 850,000 clones, 75% to 85% seen once; the top ten hold about 0.52%. The sequenced sample consisted of memory CD4+ T cells from PBMCs. The receptors stem from a man aged 18 to 35 in good health. Some clones in this sample may be carry-over from other donors' samples. CDR3s include the opening cysteine and the closing phenylalanine or tryptophan. A D gene is named only where the DNA matches it firmly. Some rows mark clone size as missing; the rest say once, few, many or name a class of expanded clone.

J gene | CDR3 length | V gene | clone size | D gene | CDR3 DNA | CDR3 protein
TRBJ1-1 | 15 | TRBV4-1 | . | . | TGCGCCAGCAGCCAAGTAGCCAGGGCTGACACTGAAGCTTTCTTT | CASSQVARADTEAFF
TRBJ2-3 | 16 | TRBV2 | . | . | TGTGCCAGCAGAACCCCAAGGGGAGTTCTGGCAGATACGCAGTATTTT | CASRTPRGVLADTQYF
TRBJ2-1 | 17 | TRBV5-6 | . | TRBD1 | TGTGCCAGCAGCTCCGGGGTCTTTACCGGGACAGCCAGAGAGCAGTTCTTC | CASSSGVFTGTAREQFF
TRBJ2-7 | 15 | TRBV6-6 | . | TRBD2 | TGTGCCAGCAGAAATAGCGGGACCCTTCGGTCCGAGCAGTACTTC | CASRNSGTLRSEQYF
TRBJ2-3 | 12 | TRBV11-3 | . | . | TGTGCCAGCAGCCCGCCGGGAGATACGCAGTATTTT | CASSPPGDTQYF
TRBJ1-2 | 14 | TRBV28 | . | TRBD1 | TGTGCCAGCAGTCCCGGACAGGGTGCCTATGGCTACACCTTC | CASSPGQGAYGYTF
TRBJ2-2 | 13 | TRBV11-2 | . | TRBD2 | TGTGCCAGCAGTTTGGGGGGGACCGGGGAGCTGTTTTTT | CASSLGGTGELFF
TRBJ1-2 | 15 | TRBV5-8 | . | TRBD1 | TGTGCCAGCAGCAACGGGGCAGGGGGCTCCTATGGCTACACCTTC | CASSNGAGGSYGYTF
TRBJ2-5 | 12 | TRBV28 | . | . | TGTGCCAGCAGTTTTAAGGGGGAGACCCAGTACTTC | CASSFKGETQYF
TRBJ1-5 | 14 | TRBV10-3 | . | TRBD1 | TGTGCCATCAGTCCGGACAGGGTATATCAGCCCCAGCATTTT | CAISPDRVYQPQHF
TRBJ1-3 | 13 | TRBV29-1 | once | . | TGCAGCGCAACGACAGGAGCTGGAAACACCATATATTTT | CSATTGAGNTIYF
TRBJ2-3 | 14 | TRBV25-1 | few | . | TGTGCCAGCAGTTCGACAGCCCCCACCGAGCCGCAGTATTTT | CASSSTAPTEPQYF
TRBJ1-1 | 14 | TRBV27 | . | . | TGTGCCAGCAGTTTGAGACCCCGAGGCACTGAAGCTTTCTTT | CASSLRPRGTEAFF
TRBJ2-1 | 14 | TRBV5-4 | . | TRBD2 | TGTGCCAGCAGCTACGGGACTAGAGACAATGAGCAGTTCTTC | CASSYGTRDNEQFF
TRBJ2-3 | 12 | TRBV9 | once | TRBD2 | TGTGCCAGCAGCGTAACTAGCGGGAGGCCCTTCTTT | CASSVTSGRPFF
TRBJ1-2 | 14 | TRBV4-1 | . | . | TGCGCCAGCAGCCAAGTTTCGGACATCTATGGCTACACCTTC | CASSQVSDIYGYTF